The 13 T cell receptor beta chains below were found in one sample sequenced in a study of glioma-infiltrating T cells. The iRepertoire nested amplicon-rescue multiplex PCR amplified TCR alpha and beta CDR3s from RNA. TCRdb reprocessed the multiplex PCR reads via MiXCR and lists one record per CDR3 protein. The data show fewer than 90,000 distinct CDR3 sequences, 23% seen once. The sample consisted of glioma tissue, nonneoplastic brain tissue, or PBMCs (not recorded which). The source is a human donor with low-grade glioma or glioblastoma, undergoing nonglioma brain surgery, or in good health (not recorded which).

The chain combines TRBV3-1 with TRBJ1-2; TRBD1 matches 9 bases. This CDR3 is built from 15 residues. The germline CDR1 and CDR2 sequences are LGHDT and YNNKEL (reference sequence). J gave up 1 base and V 5 bases, and 5 bases lay outside the gene matches. The CDR3 DNA reads TGTGCCAGCAGCTCTCCGGACAGGGGTAACTATGGCTACACCTTC. Residues: CASSSPDRGNYGYTF.

The chain employs TRBV2 and TRBJ1-6; 9 bases agree with TRBD1. V lost 6 bases to trimming and J lost 10 bases; unmatched junction nucleotides: 10. Germline V gene lookup returns CDR1 SNHLY and CDR2 FYNNEI. The CDR3 loop spans 15 amino acids. The CDR3 sequence: CASRPRTGVRSPLHF. DNA of the CDR3: TGTGCCAGCAGACCGCGGACAGGGGTACGATCACCCCTCCACTTT.

This clonotype was seen many times. V is TRBV19 and J is TRBJ2-1; a possible D gene is TRBD1 (6 bases). CDR3 length equals 15 residues. V was shortened by 2 bases and J by 2 bases, with 10 bases between the two germline ends. Germline V gene data show CDR1 as LNHDA and CDR2 as SQIVND (reference sequence). The CDR3 sequence is CASSIQSGAYNEQFF. The CDR3 region has the DNA TGTGCCAGTAGTATACAGTCAGGGGCCTACAATGAGCAGTTCTTC.

This clonotype was found a few times. The CDR3 DNA sequence: TGTGCCAGCAGCCCCTCGGGGCGGGGGGCCTACGAGCAGTACTTC. Its translation is CASSPSGRGAYEQYF. The chain uses TRBV7-2 and TRBJ2-7, with TRBD2 matching 8 bases. The germline gives CDR1 SGHTA, CDR2 FQGNSA. The CDR3 extends over 15 amino acids. With V trimmed by 5 bases and J by 2 bases, 8 bases remained unmatched.

This chain links TRBV20-1 with TRBJ2-1, with TRBD2 matching over 8 bases. Germline loops: CDR1 DFQATT, CDR2 SNEGSKA (reference sequence). Germline trimming cut 3 bases from V and 8 bases from J; bases unmatched to any gene: 6. The CDR3 spans 13 residues. The CDR3 sequence is CSARMGLVDEQFF. The CDR3 DNA reads TGCAGTGCTAGGATGGGACTAGTAGATGAGCAGTTCTTC.

This clonotype was recorded at least ten times. The chain uses TRBV7-2 and TRBJ2-2; D not certain. Trimming removed 4 bases at V and 6 bases at J, with 9 bases between. CDR1 and CDR2 (germline): SGHTA, FQGNSA. This CDR3 region has 13 residues. The CDR3 spells CASSSWMAGELFF. CDR3 nucleotide sequence: TGTGCCAGCAGCTCCTGGATGGCCGGGGAGCTGTTTTTT.

A word on this clonotype: At one end the junction does not follow the germline gene, possibly because of a read error. This chain uses TRBV7-6 with TRBJ2-1, with 7 bases lining up with TRBD2. The CDR3 contains 16 residues. The germline CDR1 and CDR2 sequences are SGHVS and FNYEAQ. The CDR3 coding sequence is TGTGCCAGCAGCCAAGACCCTCTAGCGGACTACAATGAGCAGCTCTTC. Translation: CASSQDPLADYNEQLF.

With respect to this clonotype: Mismatch with germline at one junction end may stem from a read error. The V gene is TRBV6-1, the J gene TRBJ2-5; 8 bases fit TRBD1. Germline V gives CDR1 MNHNS, CDR2 SASEGT. The CDR3 runs 16 residues. CDR3 region: CAISGRQGSVGETQYF. The CDR3 nucleotides are TGTGCCATCAGTGGAAGACAGGGGTCTGTTGGAGAGACCCAGTACTTC.

The chain has TRBV6-5 and TRBJ2-3; unclear D gene. This CDR3 is built from 16 residues. From germline, CDR1 is MNHEY and CDR2 SVGAGI. For the CDR3, the DNA is TGTGTTAGCAGTCGGACCCACAAAGCGCACACAGATACGCAGTATTTT. Encoded protein: CVSSRTHKAHTDTQYF.

This sequence joins TRBV5-1 and TRBJ1-2; no firm D call. The CDR3 has 11 amino acids. The V end was cut by 7 bases, the J end by 7 bases, with 11 bases between. Per the germline V gene, CDR1 is SGHRS and CDR2 is YFSETQ. The CDR3 DNA is TGCGCCAGCTCAACAGACCTTGGCTACACCTTC. Translating it yields CASSTDLGYTF. Looking up the rest from reference TRBV5-1 and TRBJ1-2 gives the full variable domain: KAGVTQTPRYLIKTRGQQVTLSCSPISGHRSVSWYQQTPGQGLQFLFEYFSETQRNKGNFPGRFSGRQFSNSRSEMNVSTLELGDSALYLCASSTDLGYTFGSGTRLTVV.

The sample holds many counts of this clonotype. The V and J genes are TRBV7-8 and TRBJ1-1, with D possibly matching TRBD1 (6 bases). Germline V CDR1 and CDR2: SGHVS, FQNEAQ. V lost 6 bases to trimming and J lost 4 bases, with 18 bases between them. There are 15 residues in the CDR3. Here the CDR3 reads CASRHNRAGGTEAFF. The CDR3 region has the DNA TGTGCCAGCAGGCACAACAGGGCCGGGGGCACTGAAGCTTTCTTT.

At least ten counts were recorded for this clonotype. This rearrangement joins TRBV20-1 to TRBJ2-7, with TRBD2 matching over 8 bases. From germline, CDR1 is DFQATT and CDR2 SNEGSKA (reference sequence). The J segment lost 4 bases and the V segment lost 6 bases, leaving 17 bases of the junction unmatched. CDR3 length: 16 amino acids. Here the CDR3 reads CSALGVAGTRLYEQYF. The CDR3 region has the DNA TGCAGTGCCCTGGGGGTCGCCGGGACTAGGCTGTACGAGCAGTACTTC.

This clonotype appeared many times. V is TRBV7-2 and J is TRBJ2-1, with D possibly matching TRBD1 (5 bases). This CDR3 region has 13 residues. Per germline, CDR1 SGHTA and CDR2 FQGNSA. The V gene lost 4 bases and the J gene lost 4 bases, with 8 bases spanning the gap. The CDR3 loop is CASSSQGYNEQFF. For the CDR3, the DNA is TGTGCCAGCAGCTCTCAGGGTTACAATGAGCAGTTCTTC.